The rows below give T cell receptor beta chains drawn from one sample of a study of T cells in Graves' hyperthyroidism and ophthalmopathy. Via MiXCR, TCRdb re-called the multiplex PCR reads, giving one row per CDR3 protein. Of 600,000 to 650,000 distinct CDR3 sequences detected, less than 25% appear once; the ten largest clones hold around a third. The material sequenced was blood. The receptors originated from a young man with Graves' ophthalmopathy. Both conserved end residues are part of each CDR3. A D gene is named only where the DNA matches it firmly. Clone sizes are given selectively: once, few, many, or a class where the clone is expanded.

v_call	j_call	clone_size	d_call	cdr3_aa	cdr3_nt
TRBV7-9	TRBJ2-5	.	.	CASSLGVSGQETQYF	TGTGCCAGCAGCTTAGGGGTCAGCGGCCAAGAGACCCAGTACTTC
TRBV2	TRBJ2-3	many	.	CASLFKGAADTQYF	TGTGCCAGCCTATTTAAAGGGGCGGCAGATACGCAGTATTTT
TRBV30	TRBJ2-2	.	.	CAWIPALSSHTGELFF	TGTGCCTGGATCCCTGCCCTGAGTTCCCACACCGGGGAGCTGTTTTTT
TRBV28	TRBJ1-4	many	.	CASSSEGKLFF	TGTGCCAGCAGTTCCGAGGGAAAACTGTTTTTT
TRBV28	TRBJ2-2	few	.	CASEAHNTGELFF	TGTGCCAGCGAGGCCCATAACACCGGGGAGCTGTTTTTT
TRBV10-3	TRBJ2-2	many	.	CAISESGANTGELFF	TGTGCCATCAGTGAGTCAGGTGCGAACACCGGGGAGCTGTTTTTT
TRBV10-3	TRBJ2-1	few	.	CAIGPVFGEQFF	TGTGCCATTGGACCGGTTTTTGGTGAGCAGTTCTTC
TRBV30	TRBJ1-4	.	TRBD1	CAWSIQGATNEKLFF	TGTGCCTGGAGCATACAGGGGGCAACTAATGAAAAACTGTTTTTT
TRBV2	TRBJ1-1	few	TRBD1	CASSASQGSTEAFF	TGTGCCAGCAGCGCATCACAGGGGTCCACTGAAGCTTTCTTT
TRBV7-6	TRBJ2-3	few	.	CASSPTPRADTQYF	TGTGCCAGCAGCCCCACCCCACGGGCAGATACGCAGTATTTT